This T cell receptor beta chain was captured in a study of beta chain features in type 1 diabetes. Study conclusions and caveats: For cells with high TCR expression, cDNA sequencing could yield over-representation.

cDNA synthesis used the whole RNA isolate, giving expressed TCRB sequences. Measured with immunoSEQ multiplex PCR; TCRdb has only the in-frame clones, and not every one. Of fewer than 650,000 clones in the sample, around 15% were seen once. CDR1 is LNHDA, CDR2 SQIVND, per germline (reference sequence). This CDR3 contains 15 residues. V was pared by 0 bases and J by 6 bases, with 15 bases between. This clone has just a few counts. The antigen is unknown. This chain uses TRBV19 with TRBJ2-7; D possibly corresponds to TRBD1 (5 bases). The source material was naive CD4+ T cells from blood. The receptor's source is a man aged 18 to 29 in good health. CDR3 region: CASSIEAGRRSEQYF. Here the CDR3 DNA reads TGTGCCAGTAGTATAGAGGCAGGGCGTCGTTCCGAGCAGTACTTC. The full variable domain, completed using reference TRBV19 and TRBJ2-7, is DGGITQSPKYLFRKEGQNVTLSCEQNLNHDAMYWYRQDPGQGLRLIYYSQIVNDFQKGDIAEGYSVSREKKESFPLTVTSAQKNPTAFYLCASSIEAGRRSEQYFGPGTRLTVT.